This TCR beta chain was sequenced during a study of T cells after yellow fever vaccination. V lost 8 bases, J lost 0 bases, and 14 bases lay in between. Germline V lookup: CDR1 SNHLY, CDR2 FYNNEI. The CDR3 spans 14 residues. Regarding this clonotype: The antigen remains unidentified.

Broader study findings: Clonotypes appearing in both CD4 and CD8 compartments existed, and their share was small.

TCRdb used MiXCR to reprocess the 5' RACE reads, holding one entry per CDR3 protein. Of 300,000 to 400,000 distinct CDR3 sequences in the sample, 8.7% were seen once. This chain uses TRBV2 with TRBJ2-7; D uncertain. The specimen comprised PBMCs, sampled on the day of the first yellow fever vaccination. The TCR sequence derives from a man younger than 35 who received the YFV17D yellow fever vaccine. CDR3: CASSNPGHSYEQYF. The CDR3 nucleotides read TGTGCCAGCTCGAATCCGGGCCACTCCTACGAGCAGTACTTC. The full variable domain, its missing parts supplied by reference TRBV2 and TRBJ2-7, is EPEVTQTPSHQVTQMGQEVILRCVPISNHLYFYWYRQILGQKVEFLVSFYNNEISEKSEIFDDQFSVERPDGSNFTLKIRSTKLEDSAMYFCASSNPGHSYEQYFGPGTRLTVT.